The 5 T cell receptor beta chains in this list originate from one sample, sequenced in a study of post-analysis software for immune sequencing data. Study conclusions and caveats: Among about 5 TRBV segments more frequent in patients than controls were TRBV5-6, TRBV5-1 and TRBV20-1.

Unique-molecular-identifier-tagged TCR beta cDNA libraries were used. TCRdb fed the PCR reads into MiXCR, producing one record per CDR3 protein. The sample holds some 690,000 distinct CDR3 sequences; 25% to 30% are singletons and the top ten take about 0.5%. What these receptors recognize is not known. The source material was blood. These receptor sequences come from a girl aged 10 to 17 with multiple sclerosis.

This clonotype was recorded a few times. The chain couples TRBV12-3 or TRBV12-4 to TRBJ1-4; TRBD1 matches at 10 bases. After removal of 1 base from V and 4 bases from J, the junction contained 3 bases not matched to a gene. The CDR3 length is 16 residues. The CDR3 region has the DNA TGTGCCAGCAGTTTAGTATGGGACAGGGGTAATGAAAAACTGTTTTTT. Translated: CASSLVWDRGNEKLFF.

The CDR3 loop reads CASSYSGRGGSGNQPQHF. The CDR3 region has the DNA TGTGCCAGCAGTTACTCGGGCAGGGGGGGGTCGGGCAATCAGCCCCAGCATTTT. V gene TRBV6-2 or TRBV6-3 combines with J gene TRBJ1-5; 7 bases match TRBD1. CDR1 and CDR2 (germline): MNHEY, SVGEGT. After removal of 0 bases from V and 2 bases from J, the junction contained 10 bases not matched to a gene. CDR3 length equals 18 residues.

The rearrangement joins TRBV7-2 to TRBJ2-5; 9 bases are a match to TRBD1. This CDR3 contains 16 residues. Trimming removed 5 bases from V and 5 bases from J; junction bases left unmatched: 12. The germline V gene encodes CDR1 SGHTA and CDR2 FQGNSA. CDR3 loop: CASSIFGTGLWETQYF. DNA of the CDR3: TGTGCCAGCAGCATATTCGGGACAGGGTTATGGGAGACCCAGTACTTC.

In its sample, this clonotype was seen a few times. The J gene is TRBJ2-1, the V gene TRBV7-2, with a possible D match to TRBD2 (6 bases). Trimming pared 4 bases from V and 1 base from J, leaving 11 bases between. In germline, CDR1 is SGHTA, CDR2 FQGNSA. This CDR3 is built from 15 residues. The CDR3 DNA sequence: TGTGCCAGCAGCTGGGGGGAGGATTCCTACAATGAGCAGTTCTTC. Translating gives CASSWGEDSYNEQFF.

This clonotype was counted only a few times. The chain joins TRBV6-1 to TRBJ1-4, with 8 bases identical to TRBD1. Germline V gene lookup returns CDR1 MNHNS and CDR2 SASEGT. The CDR3 spans 15 residues. The trim removed 6 bases at V and 5 bases at J, leaving 8 bases unmatched. Here the CDR3 DNA reads TGTGCCAGCAGCGCCCCGACAGGGGTAAATGAAAAACTGTTTTTT. Protein: CASSAPTGVNEKLFF.